This passage covers 21 T cell receptor beta chains from one sample sequenced in a study of T cell repertoires in cytomegalovirus infection. TCRdb called the reads again in MiXCR, with one record for every CDR3 protein. The sample carries roughly 150,000 distinct CDR3 sequences, about a quarter recorded once. The source material was PBMCs. All receptors derive from a human donor in good health (CMV status not recorded). Some clones in this sample may be carry-over from other donors' samples.

The chain links TRBV18 to TRBJ2-1; 8 bases match TRBD1. CDR3 length: 21 amino acids. Per germline, CDR1 KGHSH and CDR2 LQKENI. V lost 2 bases to trimming and J lost 0 bases; unmatched junction nucleotides: 18. DNA of the CDR3: TGTGCCAGCTCACCAGGCTTACTAGGACAGGGTAAGGTGAGCTCCTACAATGAGCAGTTCTTC. Its translation is CASSPGLLGQGKVSSYNEQFF. Together with reference TRBV18 and TRBJ2-1, the CDR3 gives the full variable domain: NAGVMQNPRHLVRRRGQEARLRCSPMKGHSHVYWYRQLPEEGLKFMVYLQKENIIDESGMPKERFSAEFPKEGPSILRIQQVVRGDSAAYFCASSPGLLGQGKVSSYNEQFFGPGTRLTVL.

This clonotype was detected only a few times. The rearrangement uses TRBV15 and TRBJ2-1; D is possibly TRBD1 or TRBD2 (5 bases each). The V and J ends lost 3 bases and 4 bases respectively, with 19 bases between them. Per germline, CDR1 LNHNV and CDR2 YYDKDF (reference sequence). The CDR3 has 17 residues. The CDR3, as DNA: TGTGCCACCAGCAGTGACACCGGGACCCCAGGATACAATGAGCAGTTCTTC. Amino acid sequence: CATSSDTGTPGYNEQFF. The whole variable domain, filled in from reference TRBV15 and TRBJ2-1, reads DAMVIQNPRYQVTQFGKPVTLSCSQTLNHNVMYWYQQKSSQAPKLLFHYYDKDFNNEADTPDNFQSRRPNTSFCFLDIRSPGLGDTAMYLCATSSDTGTPGYNEQFFGPGTRLTVL.

The CDR3 here is CASSARWAQETQYF. CDR3 nucleotides: TGTGCCAGCAGCGCAAGATGGGCCCAAGAGACCCAGTACTTC. V gene TRBV12-3 or TRBV12-4 combines with J gene TRBJ2-5; no reliable D call. V gave up 6 bases and J gave up 1 base, with 12 bases separating them. The CDR3 extends over 14 amino acids.

Ten or more counts support this clonotype. The chain joins TRBV7-2 to TRBJ2-5; D call uncertain. V shed 0 bases and J shed 3 bases, with 5 bases lying between them. CDR1 and CDR2 from the germline V gene are SGHTA and FQGNSA. The CDR3 has 13 amino acids. The CDR3 loop reads CASSLAPEETQYF. The CDR3 DNA sequence: TGTGCCAGCAGCTTAGCACCGGAAGAGACCCAGTACTTC.

This clonotype has at least ten counts. This chain uses TRBV7-2 with TRBJ2-5; D is perhaps TRBD1 (6 bases). Germline CDR1 is SGHTA and CDR2 is FQGNSA. CDR3 length: 13 residues. Trimming removed 5 bases from V and 4 bases from J, with 11 bases in between. This chain's CDR3 is CASSGPRGETQYF. CDR3 DNA sequence: TGTGCCAGCAGCGGGCCCAGGGGAGAGACCCAGTACTTC.

This clonotype was seen many times. V gene TRBV5-5 combines with J gene TRBJ2-1, with D unresolved. The CDR3 extends over 15 amino acids. Per germline, CDR1 SGHKS and CDR2 YYEKEE (reference sequence). The V gene lost 0 bases and the J gene lost 0 bases, with 7 bases spanning the gap. This CDR3 reads CASSLGAASYNEQFF. The CDR3, as DNA: TGTGCCAGCAGCTTGGGGGCAGCCTCCTACAATGAGCAGTTCTTC. Combining the CDR3 with reference TRBV5-5 and TRBJ2-1 gives the whole variable domain DAGVTQSPTHLIKTRGQQVTLRCSPISGHKSVSWYQQVLGQGPQFIFQYYEKEERGRGNFPDRFSARQFPNYSSELNVNALLLGDSALYLCASSLGAASYNEQFFGPGTRLTVL.

The sample holds many counts of this clonotype. This sequence joins TRBV7-6 and TRBJ2-1, with 12 nucleotides matching TRBD2. Per the germline V gene, CDR1 is SGHVS and CDR2 is FNYEAQ. V lost 3 bases to trimming and J lost 1 base; unmatched junction nucleotides: 4. The CDR3 is 17 amino acids. The CDR3 loop is CASSLTSGSGSYNEQFF. The CDR3, as DNA: TGTGCCAGCAGCTTGACTAGCGGGAGTGGGTCCTACAATGAGCAGTTCTTC.

The V call is TRBV28, the J call TRBJ2-7; D gene ambiguous. The germline V gene encodes CDR1 MDHEN and CDR2 SYDVKM. The CDR3 consists of 11 residues. V was trimmed by 5 bases and J by 5 bases, leaving 7 bases between them. The CDR3 loop is CASSTEDEQYF. CDR3 DNA sequence: TGTGCCAGCAGTACCGAGGACGAGCAGTACTTC.

The sample holds many counts of this clonotype. At one end the junction does not follow the germline gene, possibly because of a read error. This rearrangement joins TRBV7-7 to TRBJ2-1; D uncertain. Per the germline V gene, CDR1 is SSHAT and CDR2 is FNYEAQ (reference sequence). This CDR3 contains 15 residues. As DNA, the CDR3 is TGTGCTAGCAGCCCCGGGCCCCGTTCAAGCAATGAGCAGTTCTTC. Translating gives CASSPGPRSSNEQFF. The full variable domain, completed using reference TRBV7-7 and TRBJ2-1, is GAGVSQSPRYKVTKRGQDVTLRCDPISSHATLYWYQQALGQGPEFLTYFNYEAQPDKSGLPSDRFSAERPEGSISTLTIQRTEQRDSAMYRCASSPGPRSSNEQFFGPGTRLTVL.

The sample holds many counts of this clonotype. The chain has TRBV11-2 and TRBJ2-1; D is unclear. The CDR3 length is 17 residues. V was shortened by 0 bases and J by 1 base, with 13 bases between the two germline ends. Germline V gene lookup returns CDR1 SGHAT and CDR2 FQNNGV. The CDR3, as DNA: TGTGCCAGCAGCTTAGAGGGTACCCCCTTATCCTACAATGAGCAGTTCTTC. It translates to CASSLEGTPLSYNEQFF.

This clonotype was recorded many times. The chain is built from TRBV7-9 and TRBJ2-7; D not certain. CDR3 length: 14 amino acids. The germline V gene encodes CDR1 SEHNR and CDR2 FQNEAQ (reference sequence). Trimming cost V 3 bases and J 2 bases, with 11 bases left between them. As DNA, the CDR3 is TGTGCCAGCAGCTTTTCGGCCGTTACCTACGAGCAGTACTTC. Residues: CASSFSAVTYEQYF.

A few counts support this clonotype. V gene TRBV28 combines with J gene TRBJ2-7; possibly TRBD1 for D (6 bases). The V and J ends lost 7 bases and 1 base respectively, with 20 bases between them. The germline CDR1 and CDR2 sequences are MDHEN and SYDVKM. The CDR3 is 16 residues long. The CDR3 DNA reads TGTGCCAGCACCCTGGCCGGTGGACAGTCTTCCTACGAGCAGTACTTC. It is translated as CASTLAGGQSSYEQYF.

This clonotype was counted between two and nine times. The chain has TRBV4-2 and TRBJ2-3; possibly TRBD2 for D (5 bases). Trimming shortened V by 4 bases and J by 0 bases, and 8 bases separated the two germline ends. Germline-derived CDR1 and CDR2 are LGHNA and YNFKEQ. The CDR3 covers 14 residues. CDR3 nucleotide sequence: TGTGCCAGCAGCCTGGAGCGGAGCACAGATACGCAGTATTTT. Its protein product is CASSLERSTDTQYF.

The chain joins TRBV5-4 to TRBJ1-2, with 8 bases lining up with TRBD1. CDR3 length: 14 amino acids. With 6 bases clipped from V and 1 base from J, the junction kept 5 bases outside the gene matches. The V gene's germline CDR1 is SGHNT and CDR2 YYREEE (reference sequence). The CDR3 loop is CASTGQGGNYGYTF. CDR3 nucleotides: TGTGCCAGCACTGGACAGGGAGGTAACTATGGCTACACCTTC.

Notes on this clonotype: One end of the junction does not line up with germline, which may come from a read error. The gene calls are TRBV28 and TRBJ1-5, with D maybe TRBD1 (6 bases). CDR3 length equals 14 residues. Germline lookup yields CDR1 MDHEN and CDR2 SYDVKM. CDR3 in amino acids: CAGSLLTGVQPQHF. For the CDR3, the DNA is TGTGCCGGCAGTTTATTGACAGGCGTTCAGCCCCAGCATTTT.

This clonotype was counted ten times or more. The chain has TRBV6-5 and TRBJ2-2; unclear D gene. The CDR3 has 13 residues. Deletions cut 2 bases from V and 7 bases from J, with 8 bases between. Germline CDR1 MNHEY, CDR2 SVGAGI. The CDR3 nucleotides read TGTGCCAGCAGTTACACCCCGCGCGGGGAGCTGTTTTTT. Its translation: CASSYTPRGELFF.

This clonotype was found a few times. As DNA, the CDR3 is TGTGCCAGCAGTTCCACGTTCGGGGAGCTGTTTTTT. Residues: CASSSTFGELFF. V and J are TRBV28 and TRBJ2-2; D gene ambiguous. V lost 4 bases to trimming and J lost 7 bases, with 7 bases between them. The CDR3 is 12 residues long. Germline CDR1 MDHEN, CDR2 SYDVKM. Looking up the rest from reference TRBV28 and TRBJ2-2 gives the full variable domain: DVKVTQSSRYLVKRTGEKVFLECVQDMDHENMFWYRQDPGLGLRLIYFSYDVKMKEKGDIPEGYSVSREKKERFSLILESASTNQTSMYLCASSSTFGELFFGEGSRLTVL.

The rearrangement links TRBV6-5 to TRBJ1-3, with 9 bases that match TRBD1. Looked up from germline, CDR1 is MNHEY and CDR2 is SVGAGI. J lost 4 bases, V lost 6 bases, and 7 bases had no gene match. The CDR3 has 15 amino acids. The CDR3 loop reads CASRNRGPPGNTIYF. CDR3 in DNA: TGTGCCAGCAGAAACAGGGGGCCCCCAGGAAACACCATATATTTT.

The V call is TRBV10-3, the J call TRBJ2-1, with 10 bases fitting TRBD2. This CDR3 spans 15 amino acids. V lost 8 bases, J lost 8 bases, and 12 bases stayed unmatched. CDR1 and CDR2 from the germline V gene are ENHRY and SYGVKD. CDR3 DNA: TGTGCCATCGGGGGTGGAGCTAGCGGGAGTGATGAGCAGTTCTTC. Amino acids: CAIGGGASGSDEQFF.

The chain joins TRBV9 to TRBJ2-1; TRBD2 matches 10 bases. This CDR3 has 16 residues. Trimming removed 0 bases from V and 5 bases from J; junction bases left unmatched: 5. Per germline, CDR1 SGDLS and CDR2 YYNGEE. The CDR3 spells CASSVAITSGDNEQFF. CDR3 in DNA: TGTGCCAGCAGCGTAGCTATCACTAGCGGGGACAATGAGCAGTTCTTC.

The V and J genes are TRBV20-1 and TRBJ1-1; TRBD1 might be the D (6 bases). With 1 base removed from V and 7 bases from J, the gap between germline ends came to 13 bases. The V gene's germline CDR1 is DFQATT and CDR2 SNEGSKA (reference sequence). The CDR3 totals 13 residues. The DNA of the CDR3 is TGCAGTGCTAGAGTAGGGGGACTGATTGAAGCTTTCTTT. This encodes CSARVGGLIEAFF.